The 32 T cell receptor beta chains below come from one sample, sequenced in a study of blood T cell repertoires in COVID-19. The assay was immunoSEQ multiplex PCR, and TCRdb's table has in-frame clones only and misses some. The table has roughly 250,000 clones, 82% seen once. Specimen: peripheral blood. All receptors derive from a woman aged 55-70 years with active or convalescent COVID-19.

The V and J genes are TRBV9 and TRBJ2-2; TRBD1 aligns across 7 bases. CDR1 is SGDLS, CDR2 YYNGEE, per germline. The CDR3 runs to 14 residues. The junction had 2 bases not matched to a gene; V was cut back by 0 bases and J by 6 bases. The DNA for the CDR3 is TGTGCCAGCAGCGTAGAAGGGGGCCCCGGGGAGCTGTTTTTT. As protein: CASSVEGGPGELFF.

CDR3: CASSPGQGKAKNIQYF. In nucleotides, the CDR3 is TGTGCCAGCAGTCCAGGACAGGGCAAGGCCAAAAACATTCAGTACTTC. This chain connects TRBV27 to TRBJ2-4, with 8 bases that match TRBD1. Germline V gene data show CDR1 as MNHEY and CDR2 as SMNVEV (reference sequence). Trimming at V came to 5 bases and at J to 1 base, leaving 7 bases not matched to a gene. The CDR3 is made up of 16 amino acids.

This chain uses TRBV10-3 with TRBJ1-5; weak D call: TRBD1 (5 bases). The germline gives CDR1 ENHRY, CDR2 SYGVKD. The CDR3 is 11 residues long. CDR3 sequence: CGTPRNQPQHF. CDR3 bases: TGTGGGACACCCCGCAATCAGCCCCAGCATTTT.

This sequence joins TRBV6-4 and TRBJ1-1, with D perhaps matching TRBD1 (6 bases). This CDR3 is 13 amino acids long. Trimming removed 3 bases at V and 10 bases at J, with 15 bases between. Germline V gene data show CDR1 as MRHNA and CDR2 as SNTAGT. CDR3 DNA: TGTGCCAGCAGTGAGACAACAGGGATGGGAGCTTTCTTT. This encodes CASSETTGMGAFF.

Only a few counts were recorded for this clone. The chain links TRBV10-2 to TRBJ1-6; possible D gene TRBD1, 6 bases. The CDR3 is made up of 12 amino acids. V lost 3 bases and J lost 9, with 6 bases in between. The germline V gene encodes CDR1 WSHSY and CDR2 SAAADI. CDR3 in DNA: TGCGCCAGCAGTGAAGGGGGTTCACCCCTCCACTTT. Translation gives CASSEGGSPLHF.

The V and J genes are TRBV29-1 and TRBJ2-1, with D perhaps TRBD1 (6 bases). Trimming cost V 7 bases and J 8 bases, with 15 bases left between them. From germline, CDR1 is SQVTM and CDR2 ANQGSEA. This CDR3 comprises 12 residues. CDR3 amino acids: CSGQTGFDEQFF. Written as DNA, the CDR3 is TGCAGCGGTCAAACAGGGTTCGATGAGCAGTTCTTC.

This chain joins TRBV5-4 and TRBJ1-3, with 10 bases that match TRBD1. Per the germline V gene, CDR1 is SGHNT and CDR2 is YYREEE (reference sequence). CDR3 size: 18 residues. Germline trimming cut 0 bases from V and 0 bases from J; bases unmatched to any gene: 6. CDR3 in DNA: TGTGCCAGCAGCTTGGAATCGGGGACAGGGGCCTCTGGAAACACCATATATTTT. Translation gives CASSLESGTGASGNTIYF. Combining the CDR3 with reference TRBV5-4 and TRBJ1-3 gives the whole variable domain ETGVTQSPTHLIKTRGQQVTLRCSSQSGHNTVSWYQQALGQGPQFIFQYYREEENGRGNFPPRFSGLQFPNYSSELNVNALELDDSALYLCASSLESGTGASGNTIYFGEGSWLTVV.

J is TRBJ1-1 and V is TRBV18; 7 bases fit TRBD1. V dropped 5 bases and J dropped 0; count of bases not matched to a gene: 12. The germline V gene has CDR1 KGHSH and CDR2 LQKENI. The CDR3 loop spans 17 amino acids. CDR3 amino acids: CASSSKIPGQLNTEAFF. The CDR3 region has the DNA TGTGCCAGCTCATCCAAAATACCGGGACAGCTGAACACTGAAGCTTTCTTT.

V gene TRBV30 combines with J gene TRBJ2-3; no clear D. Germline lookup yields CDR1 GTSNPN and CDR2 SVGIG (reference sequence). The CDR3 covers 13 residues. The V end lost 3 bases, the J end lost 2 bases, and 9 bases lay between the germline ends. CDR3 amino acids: CAWRILSTDTQYF. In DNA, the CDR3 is TGTGCCTGGAGAATCCTGTCCACAGATACGCAGTATTTT. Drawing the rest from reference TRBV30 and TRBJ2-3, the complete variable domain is SQTIHQWPATLVQPVGSPLSLECTVEGTSNPNLYWYRQAAGRGLQLLFYSVGIGQISSEVPQNLSASRPQDRQFILSSKKLLLSDSGFYLCAWRILSTDTQYFGPGTRLTVL.

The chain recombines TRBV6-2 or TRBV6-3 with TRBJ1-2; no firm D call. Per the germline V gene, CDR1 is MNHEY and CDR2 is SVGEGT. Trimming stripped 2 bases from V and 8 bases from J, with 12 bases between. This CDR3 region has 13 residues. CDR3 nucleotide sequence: TGTGCCAGCAGTTACGTCGTGGCTGGCGGCTACACCTTC. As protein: CASSYVVAGGYTF.

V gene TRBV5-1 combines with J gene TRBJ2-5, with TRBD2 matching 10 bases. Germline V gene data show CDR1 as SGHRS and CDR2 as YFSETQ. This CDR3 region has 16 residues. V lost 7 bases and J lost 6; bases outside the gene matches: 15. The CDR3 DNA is TGCGCCAGCGGGCCCCGCGAGACTAGCGGGCAACAGACCCAGTACTTC. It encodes CASGPRETSGQQTQYF.

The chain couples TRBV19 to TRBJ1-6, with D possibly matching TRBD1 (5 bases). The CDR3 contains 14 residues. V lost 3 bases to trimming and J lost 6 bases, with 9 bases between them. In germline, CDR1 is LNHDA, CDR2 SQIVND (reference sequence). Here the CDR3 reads CASSMVQGNSPLHF. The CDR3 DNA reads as TGTGCCAGTAGTATGGTGCAGGGTAATTCACCCCTCCACTTT. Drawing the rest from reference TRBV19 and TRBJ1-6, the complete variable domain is DGGITQSPKYLFRKEGQNVTLSCEQNLNHDAMYWYRQDPGQGLRLIYYSQIVNDFQKGDIAEGYSVSREKKESFPLTVTSAQKNPTAFYLCASSMVQGNSPLHFGNGTRLTVT.

This CDR3 is CASSRDTRDNEQFF. Here the CDR3 DNA reads TGTGCCAGCAGCCGGGACACCCGCGACAATGAGCAGTTCTTC. The V call is TRBV9, the J call TRBJ2-1, with TRBD1 as a possible D gene (6 bases). There are 14 residues in the CDR3. Germline V CDR1 and CDR2: SGDLS, YYNGEE. The V end was cut by 4 bases, the J end by 5 bases, with 13 bases between.

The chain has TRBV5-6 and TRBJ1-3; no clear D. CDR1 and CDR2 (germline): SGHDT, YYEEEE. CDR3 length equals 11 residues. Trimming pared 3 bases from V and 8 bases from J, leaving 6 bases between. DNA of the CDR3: TGTGCCAGCAGCTACGGGGACACCATATATTTT. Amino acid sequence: CASSYGDTIYF.

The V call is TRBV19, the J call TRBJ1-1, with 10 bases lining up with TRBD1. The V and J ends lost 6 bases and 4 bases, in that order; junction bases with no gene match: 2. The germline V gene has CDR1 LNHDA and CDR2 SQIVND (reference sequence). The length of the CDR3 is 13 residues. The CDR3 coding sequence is TGTGCCAGTAGGGACAGGGGGGGCACTGAAGCTTTCTTT. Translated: CASRDRGGTEAFF.

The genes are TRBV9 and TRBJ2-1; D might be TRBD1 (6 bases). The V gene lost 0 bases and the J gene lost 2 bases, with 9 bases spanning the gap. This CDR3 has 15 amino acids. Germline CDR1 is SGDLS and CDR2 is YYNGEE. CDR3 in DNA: TGTGCCAGCAGCGTAGCCGGACAGCCCTACAATGAGCAGTTCTTC. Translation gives CASSVAGQPYNEQFF.

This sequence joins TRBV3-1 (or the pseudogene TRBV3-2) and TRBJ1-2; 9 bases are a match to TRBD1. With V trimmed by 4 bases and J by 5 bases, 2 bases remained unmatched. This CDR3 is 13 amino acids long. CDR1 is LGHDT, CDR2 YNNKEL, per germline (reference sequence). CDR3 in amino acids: CASSRGTGYGYTF. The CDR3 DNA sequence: TGTGCCAGCAGCCGGGGGACAGGGTATGGCTACACCTTC.

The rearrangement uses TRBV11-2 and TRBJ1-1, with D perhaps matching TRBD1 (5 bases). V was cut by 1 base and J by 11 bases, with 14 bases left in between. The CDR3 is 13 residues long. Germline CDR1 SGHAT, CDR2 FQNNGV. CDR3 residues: CASSLGGGQGAFF. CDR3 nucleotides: TGTGCCAGCAGCTTAGGGGGGGGTCAGGGTGCTTTCTTT.

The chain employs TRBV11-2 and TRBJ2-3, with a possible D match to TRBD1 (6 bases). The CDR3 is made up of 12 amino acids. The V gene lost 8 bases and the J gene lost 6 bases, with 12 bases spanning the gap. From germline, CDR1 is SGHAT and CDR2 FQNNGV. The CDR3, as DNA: TGTGCCAGCCCTCAGGGGATGGATACGCAGTATTTT. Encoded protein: CASPQGMDTQYF.

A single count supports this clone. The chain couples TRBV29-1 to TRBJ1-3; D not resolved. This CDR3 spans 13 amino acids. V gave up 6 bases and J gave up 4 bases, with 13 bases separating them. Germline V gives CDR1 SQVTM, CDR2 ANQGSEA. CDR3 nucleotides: TGCAGCGTGGCCCTAGGAGTCGGAAACACCATATATTTT. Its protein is CSVALGVGNTIYF.

Here the CDR3 DNA reads TGTGCCAGCAGCCAAGATGCGGTATTAGACGGGGGGTTCCAAGAGACCCAGTACTTC. Its translation is CASSQDAVLDGGFQETQYF. The chain uses TRBV3-1 (or the pseudogene TRBV3-2) and TRBJ2-5, with TRBD2 matching over 7 bases. V shed 0 bases and J 1 base; nucleotides not matched to a gene: 14. Germline values: CDR1 LGHDT, CDR2 YNNKEL (reference sequence). The CDR3 has 19 amino acids.

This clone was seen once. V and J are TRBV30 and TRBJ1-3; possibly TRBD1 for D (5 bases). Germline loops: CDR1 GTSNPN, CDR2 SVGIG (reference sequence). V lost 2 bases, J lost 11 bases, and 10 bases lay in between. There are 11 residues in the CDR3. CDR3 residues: CAWSRVGAIYF. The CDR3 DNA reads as TGTGCCTGGAGTAGAGTAGGGGCCATATATTTT.

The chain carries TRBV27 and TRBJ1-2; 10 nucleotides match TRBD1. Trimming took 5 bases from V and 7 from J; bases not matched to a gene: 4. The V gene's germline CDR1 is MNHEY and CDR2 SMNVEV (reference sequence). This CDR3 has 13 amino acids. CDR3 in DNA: TGTGCCAGCAGTGCTGGGACAGGGGCTGGCTACACCTTC. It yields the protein CASSAGTGAGYTF.

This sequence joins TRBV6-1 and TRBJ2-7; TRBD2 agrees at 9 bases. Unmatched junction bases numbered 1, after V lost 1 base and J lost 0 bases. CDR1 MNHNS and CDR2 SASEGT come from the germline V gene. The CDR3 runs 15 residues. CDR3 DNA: TGTGCCAGCAGTGAAGGACTAGCGGTCTCCTACGAGCAGTACTTC. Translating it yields CASSEGLAVSYEQYF.

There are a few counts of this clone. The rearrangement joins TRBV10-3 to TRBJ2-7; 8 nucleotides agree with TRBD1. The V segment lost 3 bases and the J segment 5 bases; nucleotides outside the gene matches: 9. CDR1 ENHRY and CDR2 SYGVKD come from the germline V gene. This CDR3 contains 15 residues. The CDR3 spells CAISEHRTGSDEQYF. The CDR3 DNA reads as TGTGCCATCAGTGAACACCGGACAGGGTCCGACGAGCAGTACTTC.

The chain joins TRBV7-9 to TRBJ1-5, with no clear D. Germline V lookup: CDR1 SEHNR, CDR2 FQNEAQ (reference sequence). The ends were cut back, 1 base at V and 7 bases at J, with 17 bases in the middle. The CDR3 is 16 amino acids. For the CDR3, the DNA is TGTGCCAGCAGCTTAGAAGGAGGGTCCAGAGGGCAGCCCCAGCATTTT. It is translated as CASSLEGGSRGQPQHF.

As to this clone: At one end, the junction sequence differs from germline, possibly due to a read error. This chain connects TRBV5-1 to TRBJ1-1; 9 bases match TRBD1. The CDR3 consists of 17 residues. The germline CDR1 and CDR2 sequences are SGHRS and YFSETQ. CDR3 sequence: CASRLTETGGVNTEAFF. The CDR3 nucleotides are TGCGCCAGCCGCTTAACTGAGACAGGGGGGGTGAACACTGAAGCTTTCTTT. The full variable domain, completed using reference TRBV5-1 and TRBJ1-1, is KAGVTQTPRYLIKTRGQQVTLSCSPISGHRSVSWYQQTPGQGLQFLFEYFSETQRNKGNFPGRFSGRQFSNSRSEMNVSTLELGDSALYLCASRLTETGGVNTEAFFGQGTRLTVV.

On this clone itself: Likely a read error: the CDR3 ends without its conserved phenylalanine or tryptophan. The CDR3 loop reads CASSGTPSGVGYGYTL. In DNA, the CDR3 is TGTGCCAGCAGTGGGACTCCCTCAGGGGTTGGCTATGGCTACACCCTC. The chain has TRBV6-1 and TRBJ1-2, with D maybe TRBD1 (6 bases). The length of the CDR3 is 16 residues. The germline V and J ends were trimmed by 4 bases and 4 bases, with 19 bases remaining between them. From germline, CDR1 is MNHNS and CDR2 SASEGT.

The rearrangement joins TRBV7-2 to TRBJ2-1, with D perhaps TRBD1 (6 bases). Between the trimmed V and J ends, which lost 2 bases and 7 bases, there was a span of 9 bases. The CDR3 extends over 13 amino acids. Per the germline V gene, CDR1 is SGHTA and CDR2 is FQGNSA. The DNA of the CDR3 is TGTGCCAGCAGCTTAAACAGGGAGAATGAGCAGTTCTTC. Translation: CASSLNRENEQFF.

The CDR3 region has the DNA TGTGCCAGTAGTAGAATTAGCCGGGACACTGAAAAACTGTTTTTT. Its translation: CASSRISRDTEKLFF. The chain carries TRBV19 and TRBJ1-4; D is perhaps TRBD1 (6 bases). V dropped 4 bases and J dropped 7 bases, with 16 bases sitting between them. Germline loops: CDR1 LNHDA, CDR2 SQIVND (reference sequence). There are 15 residues in the CDR3.

The CDR3 DNA reads as TGTGCCAGCAGCTTAGCCGGGTCAAGGGGAGGCTATGGCTACACCTTC. Translation: CASSLAGSRGGYGYTF. This sequence joins TRBV11-2 and TRBJ1-2; possible D gene TRBD1, 5 bases. CDR1 is SGHAT and CDR2 is FQNNGV in the germline V gene. The length of the CDR3 is 16 residues. V was trimmed by 1 base and J by 4 bases, leaving 16 bases between them.

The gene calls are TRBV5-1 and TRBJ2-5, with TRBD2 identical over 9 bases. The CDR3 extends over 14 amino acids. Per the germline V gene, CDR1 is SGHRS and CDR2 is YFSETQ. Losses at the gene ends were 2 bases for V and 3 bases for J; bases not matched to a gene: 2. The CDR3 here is CASSLGLAKETQYF. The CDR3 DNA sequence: TGCGCCAGCAGCTTAGGACTAGCGAAAGAGACCCAGTACTTC.